This T cell receptor (beta chain) came from a study of CD8 T cells in ankylosing spondylitis. General study points: Blood of patients with ankylosing spondylitis appeared to be characterized by a TCR beta motif of roughly eight highly homologous variants.

Each CDR3 protein gets one entry after TCRdb re-called the 5' RACE reads with MiXCR. Of fewer than 550,000 distinct CDR3 sequences in the sample, roughly 5% were seen once. The junction had 6 bases not matched to a gene; V was cut back by 0 bases and J by 6 bases. The germline CDR1 and CDR2 sequences are LNHNV and YYDKDF (reference sequence). The CDR3 is made up of 16 amino acids. This clonotype came up many times. Its specificity is unknown. Material for sequencing was blood, either unsorted or a sorted T cell fraction (not recorded which). This chain connects TRBV15 to TRBJ2-1; TRBD1 matches 9 bases. The source of this sequence is a male donor with ankylosing spondylitis. Here the CDR3 reads CATSRDRPDRGNEQFF. The CDR3 DNA follows: TGTGCCACCAGCAGAGATCGCCCGGACAGGGGCAATGAGCAGTTCTTC.